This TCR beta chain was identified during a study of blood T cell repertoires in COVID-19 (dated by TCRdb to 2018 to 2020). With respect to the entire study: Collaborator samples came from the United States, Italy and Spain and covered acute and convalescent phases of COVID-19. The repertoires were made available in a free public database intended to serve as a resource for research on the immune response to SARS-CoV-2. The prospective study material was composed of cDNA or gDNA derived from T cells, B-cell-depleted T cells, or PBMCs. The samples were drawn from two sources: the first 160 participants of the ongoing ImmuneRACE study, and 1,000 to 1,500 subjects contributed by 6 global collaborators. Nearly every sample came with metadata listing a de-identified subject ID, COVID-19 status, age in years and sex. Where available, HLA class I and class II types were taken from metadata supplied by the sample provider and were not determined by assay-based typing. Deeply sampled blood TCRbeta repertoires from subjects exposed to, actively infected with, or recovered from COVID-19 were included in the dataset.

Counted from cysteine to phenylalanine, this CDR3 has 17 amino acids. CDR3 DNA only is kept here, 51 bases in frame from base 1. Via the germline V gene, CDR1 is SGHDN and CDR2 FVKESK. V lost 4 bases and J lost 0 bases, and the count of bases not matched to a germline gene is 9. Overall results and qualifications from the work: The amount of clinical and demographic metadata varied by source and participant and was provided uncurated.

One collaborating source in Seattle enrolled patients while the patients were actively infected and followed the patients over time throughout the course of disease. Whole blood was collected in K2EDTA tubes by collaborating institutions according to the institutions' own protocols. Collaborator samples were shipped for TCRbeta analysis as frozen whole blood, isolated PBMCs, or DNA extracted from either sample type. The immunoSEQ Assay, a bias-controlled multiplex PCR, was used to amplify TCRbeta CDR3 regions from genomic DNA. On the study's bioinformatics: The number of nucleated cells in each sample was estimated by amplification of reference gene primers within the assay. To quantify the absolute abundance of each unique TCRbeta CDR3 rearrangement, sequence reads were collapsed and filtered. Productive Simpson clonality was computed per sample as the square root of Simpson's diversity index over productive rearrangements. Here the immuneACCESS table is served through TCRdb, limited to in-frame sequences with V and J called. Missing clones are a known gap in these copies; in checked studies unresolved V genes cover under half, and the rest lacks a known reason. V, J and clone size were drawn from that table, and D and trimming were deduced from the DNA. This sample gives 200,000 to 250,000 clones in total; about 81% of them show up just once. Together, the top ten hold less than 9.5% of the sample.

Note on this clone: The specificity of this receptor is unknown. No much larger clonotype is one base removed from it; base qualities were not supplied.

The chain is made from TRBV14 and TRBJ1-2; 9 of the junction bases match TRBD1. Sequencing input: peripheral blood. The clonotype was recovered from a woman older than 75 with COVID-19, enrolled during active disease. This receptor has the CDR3 CASSPRRGQGSNYGYTF. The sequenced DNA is TGTGCCAGCAGCCCCAGGAGGGGACAGGGATCTAACTATGGCTACACCTTC.